This TCR beta chain was observed in a study of control samples from healthy donors and cancer patients. Trimming left V 5 bases short and J 1 base short, with 16 bases between. The germline V gene has CDR1 SGHRS and CDR2 YFSETQ. The CDR3 contains 17 residues. Profiled with immunoSEQ multiplex PCR; TCRdb holds only in-frame clones, not every one. The sample lists around 150,000 clones, around 94% seen once, with approximately 14% in the top ten. The chain joins TRBV5-1 to TRBJ2-6; D uncertain. Sequencing was performed on PBMCs. The clonotype was recovered from a man in his 60s with colorectal cancer. CDR3 loop: CASSPPDGESGANVLTF. The DNA of the CDR3 is TGCGCCAGCAGTCCCCCGGACGGAGAATCTGGGGCCAACGTCCTGACTTTC.